A selection of T cell receptor beta chains follows, all from one sample in a study of cytomegalovirus exposure and HLA in healthy donors. Here immunoSEQ multiplex PCR was the method, and the copy in TCRdb shows in-frame clones only, minus some. In the table there are 60,000 to 75,000 clones, roughly 74% of which are singletons. The sample taken for sequencing was PBMCs. Receptor source: a woman aged 25-40 years in good health and CMV-seropositive. Both conserved end residues are part of each CDR3. A D gene is named only where the DNA matches it firmly. Size tells how often a clone was seen (once, few, many) or the class of an expanded clone, and some rows leave it out.

abundance	v_gene	j_gene	d_gene	CDR3nt	CDR3aa
-	TRBV30	TRBJ2-1	TRBD2	TGTGCCTTGGCTCTAGCGGGAGTAAGTAATGAGCAGTTCTTC	CALALAGVSNEQFF
-	TRBV6-1	TRBJ1-5	-	TGTGCCAGCAGTAAAGGGCCTGATAGCAATCAGCCCCAGCATTTT	CASSKGPDSNQPQHF
-	TRBV7-6	TRBJ1-1	-	TGTGCCAGCAGCCCCACTAGGTCATCTGAAGCTTTCTTT	CASSPTRSSEAFF
-	TRBV27	TRBJ1-1	-	TGTGCCAGCAGTTTTTCGGGGAACACTGAAGCTTTCTTT	CASSFSGNTEAFF
-	TRBV6-5	TRBJ1-5	-	TGTGCCAGCAGGTCATACAGGGAGCTCAATCAGCCCCAGCATTTT	CASRSYRELNQPQHF
once	TRBV7-2	TRBJ2-7	TRBD1	TGTGCCAGCAGGCCTCCCGGGACAGGGGCAGGCGAGCAGTACTTC	CASRPPGTGAGEQYF
-	TRBV30	TRBJ2-5	TRBD2	TGTGCCTGGACTAGCGGGAGTAGTGGAGAGACCCAGTACTTC	CAWTSGSSGETQYF
-	TRBV29-1	TRBJ2-3	TRBD1	TGCAGCGTTGACCCGGACAGGGTCGGAGATACGCAGTATTTT	CSVDPDRVGDTQYF
-	TRBV7-9	TRBJ1-5	-	TGTGCCAAATCCTCAGGGGTTAGCAATCAGCCCCAGCATTTT	CAKSSGVSNQPQHF
few	TRBV5-4	TRBJ2-3	TRBD2	TGTGCCAGCAGCTTTCCTGGACTAGCAAGTGCAGATACGCAGTATTTT	CASSFPGLASADTQYF
-	TRBV4-1	TRBJ2-1	-	TGCGCCAGCAGCCAAGAGGCTCAAGGCTACAGGCAGTTCTTC	CASSQEAQGYRQFF
-	TRBV14	TRBJ1-2	-	TGTGCCAGCAGCTTAAGTTCGGGGTTAGGTGGCTACACCTTC	CASSLSSGLGGYTF
once	TRBV4-1	TRBJ2-7	TRBD2	TGCGCCAGCAGCCAGGGTGCGGGGACTACAGCCTACGAGCAGTACTTC	CASSQGAGTTAYEQYF
-	TRBV2	TRBJ1-1	-	TGTGCCAGCACCATAGAGATGAACACTGAAGCTTTCTTT	CASTIEMNTEAFF
few	TRBV6-5	TRBJ2-1	-	TGTGCCAGCAGATCGACGACTAGGGGGCAGTTCTTC	CASRSTTRGQFF
-	TRBV4-3	TRBJ2-7	-	TGCGCCAGCAGCCAAGATGCAGGGAGGGAGCAGTACTTC	CASSQDAGREQYF
-	TRBV29-1	TRBJ2-1	-	TGCAGCGTCCTTGGCCGGAGCGACAATGAGCAGTTCTTC	CSVLGRSDNEQFF
-	TRBV5-4	TRBJ2-4	TRBD1	TGTGCCAGCAGCTTGGAGGGGGGACAGGGCTTAGCCAAAAACATTCAGTACTTC	CASSLEGGQGLAKNIQYF
-	TRBV7-8	TRBJ2-7	-	TGTGCCAGCAGCTTGGGCGGGCCCTCCTACGAGCAGTACTTC	CASSLGGPSYEQYF
-	TRBV7-9	TRBJ1-1	TRBD1	TGTGCCAGCAGCGCCCGGGACAGGGGACGGAACACTGAAGCTTTCTTT	CASSARDRGRNTEAFF
-	TRBV10-2	TRBJ2-1	-	TGCGCCAGCCGACCGGGACTTGCCTACAATGAGCAGTTCTTC	CASRPGLAYNEQFF
-	TRBV27	TRBJ2-1	TRBD2	TGTGCCAGCAGTTTAGATAGCGGGAGGGTCAATGAGCAGTTCTTC	CASSLDSGRVNEQFF
-	TRBV5-1	TRBJ1-2	-	TGCGCCAGCAGCTCTTACAGGGACAACTATGGCTACACCTTC	CASSSYRDNYGYTF
-	TRBV19	TRBJ2-2	TRBD1	TGTGCCAGTAGCCCGGGACAGGGCTCCGGGGAGCTGTTTTTT	CASSPGQGSGELFF
-	TRBV19	TRBJ2-3	TRBD1	TGTGCCAGTAGTGTAGGACAGGGGTTGGATACGCAGTATTTT	CASSVGQGLDTQYF
-	TRBV5-1	TRBJ1-2	TRBD1	TGCGCCAGCCAGCTGACGTGGGGACAGGGGATCCATGGCTACACCTTC	CASQLTWGQGIHGYTF
-	TRBV6-5	TRBJ1-1	TRBD1	TGTGCCAGCACCGGGACAGGGACTGAAGCTTTCTTT	CASTGTGTEAFF
-	TRBV5-1	TRBJ1-3	TRBD1	TGCGCCAGCAGAACAGGGGTGAGCTCTGGAAACACCATATATTTT	CASRTGVSSGNTIYF
few	TRBV11-2	TRBJ2-7	TRBD2	TGTGCCAGCAGCTTCTTTCTAGCGGGAGATCTCGCCTGGGAGCAGTACTTC	CASSFFLAGDLAWEQYF
-	TRBV29-1	TRBJ2-1	TRBD2	TGCAGCGTTGGACTAGCCCCGAGCTCCTACAATGAGCAGTTCTTC	CSVGLAPSSYNEQFF
-	TRBV5-4	TRBJ1-3	TRBD1	TGTGCCAGCAGCATAACCGGGACAGGGGGAAACACCATATATTTT	CASSITGTGGNTIYF
-	TRBV28	TRBJ2-2	TRBD2	TGTGCCAGCAGCCAGGGACTAGCGGGAGGGCCCACCCGGGAGCTGTTTTTT	CASSQGLAGGPTRELFF
-	TRBV7-9	TRBJ2-2	-	TGTGCCAGCAGCTTAGATGGGGCGAGGACCGGGGAGCTGTTTTTT	CASSLDGARTGELFF
once	TRBV23-1	TRBJ2-7	-	TGCGCCGGGCCTCACTACGAGCAGTACTTC	CAGPHYEQYF
-	TRBV6-1	TRBJ2-7	TRBD1	TGTGCCATCCCGGGACAGGGGCACGACGAGCAGTACTTC	CAIPGQGHDEQYF
-	TRBV18	TRBJ2-3	-	TGTGCCAGCTCACCTCCGGCAGCGTCACGTGCAGATACGCAGTATTTT	CASSPPAASRADTQYF